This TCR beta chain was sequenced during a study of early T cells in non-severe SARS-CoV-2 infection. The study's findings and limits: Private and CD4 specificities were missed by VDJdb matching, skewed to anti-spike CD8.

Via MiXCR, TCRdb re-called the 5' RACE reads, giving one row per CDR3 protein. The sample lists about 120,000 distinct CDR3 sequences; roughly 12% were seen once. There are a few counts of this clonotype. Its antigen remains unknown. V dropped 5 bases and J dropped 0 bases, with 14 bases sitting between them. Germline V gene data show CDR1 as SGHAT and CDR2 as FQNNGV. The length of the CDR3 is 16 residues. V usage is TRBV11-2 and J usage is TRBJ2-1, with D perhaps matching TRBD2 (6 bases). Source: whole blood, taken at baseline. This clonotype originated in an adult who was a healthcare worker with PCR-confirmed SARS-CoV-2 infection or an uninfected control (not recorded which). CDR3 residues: CASSRTTRSSYNEQFF. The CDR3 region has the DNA TGTGCCAGCAGCCGGACTACTAGGAGCTCCTACAATGAGCAGTTCTTC.